What follows describes a single T cell receptor beta chain. Assay used: immunoSEQ multiplex PCR; TCRdb lists only in-frame clones, some missing. Of 65,000 to 80,000 clones listed, roughly 94% are singletons. This sample is drawn from a study of resident and recirculating memory T cells in vitiligo. The CDR3 has 14 residues. The germline CDR1 and CDR2 sequences are MDHEN and SYDVKM. J was trimmed by 3 bases and V by 2 bases; bases with no gene match: 0. The receptor was derived from a male donor with vitiligo. Sequencing was done on a sample of blood. The genes are TRBV28 and TRBJ1-1; 10 bases line up with TRBD1. The CDR3 DNA is TGTGCCAGCAGTTTAGGGACAGGGGACACTGAAGCTTTCTTT. Encoded protein: CASSLGTGDTEAFF.